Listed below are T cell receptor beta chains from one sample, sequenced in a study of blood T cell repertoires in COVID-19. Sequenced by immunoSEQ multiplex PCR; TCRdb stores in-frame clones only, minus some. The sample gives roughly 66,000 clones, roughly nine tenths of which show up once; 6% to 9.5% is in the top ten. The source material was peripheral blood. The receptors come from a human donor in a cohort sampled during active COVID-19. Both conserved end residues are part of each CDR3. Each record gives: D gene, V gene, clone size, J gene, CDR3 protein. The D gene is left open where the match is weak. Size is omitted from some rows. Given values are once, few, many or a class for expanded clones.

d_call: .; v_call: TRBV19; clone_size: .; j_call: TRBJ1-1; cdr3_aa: CASSKTGNTEAFF
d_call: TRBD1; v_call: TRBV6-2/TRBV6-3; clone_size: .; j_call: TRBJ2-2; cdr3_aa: CASSSQGRRAGELFF
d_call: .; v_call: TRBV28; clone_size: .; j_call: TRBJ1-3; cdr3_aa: CASSLRENTIYF
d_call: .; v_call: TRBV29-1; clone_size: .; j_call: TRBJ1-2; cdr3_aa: CSVEVSPGTKGYTF
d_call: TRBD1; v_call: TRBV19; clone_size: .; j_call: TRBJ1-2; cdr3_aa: CASSISQGERGYTF
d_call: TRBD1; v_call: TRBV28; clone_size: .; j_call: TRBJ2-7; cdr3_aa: CASSSQGAYEQYF
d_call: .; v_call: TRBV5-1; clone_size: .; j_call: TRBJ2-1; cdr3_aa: CASSSLNEQFF
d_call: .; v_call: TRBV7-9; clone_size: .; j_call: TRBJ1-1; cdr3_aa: CASSFKGGGTEAFF
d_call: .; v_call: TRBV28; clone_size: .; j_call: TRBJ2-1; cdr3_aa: CASSSSGRQSNEQFF
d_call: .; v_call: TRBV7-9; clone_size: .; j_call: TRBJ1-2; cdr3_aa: CASSSIAGGYTF
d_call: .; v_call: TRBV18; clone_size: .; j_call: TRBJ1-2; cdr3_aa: CASSTRGLTPLNYGYTF
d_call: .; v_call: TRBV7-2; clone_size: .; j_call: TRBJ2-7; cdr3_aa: CASTLGGGGGIGLEQYF
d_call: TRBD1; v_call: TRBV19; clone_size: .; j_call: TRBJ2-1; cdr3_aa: CASSRALTGDHNEQFF
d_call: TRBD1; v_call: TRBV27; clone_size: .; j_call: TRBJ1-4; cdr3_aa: CASTPRGQGAVKLFF
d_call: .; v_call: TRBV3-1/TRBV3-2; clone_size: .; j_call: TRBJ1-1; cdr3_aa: CASSQEFSGLEAFF
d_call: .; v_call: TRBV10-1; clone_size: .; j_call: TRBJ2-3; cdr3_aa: CASSDSRGTTPTQYF
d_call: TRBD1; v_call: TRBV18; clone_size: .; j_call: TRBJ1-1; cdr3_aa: CASSLGQLNTEAFF
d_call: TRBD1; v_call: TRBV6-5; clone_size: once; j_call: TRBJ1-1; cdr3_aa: CASRVTGEGTEAFF
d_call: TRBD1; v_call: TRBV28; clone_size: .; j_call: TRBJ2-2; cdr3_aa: CASSYSVSGQLTGELFF
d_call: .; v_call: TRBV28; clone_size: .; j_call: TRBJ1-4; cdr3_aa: CASSPGGATNEKLFF
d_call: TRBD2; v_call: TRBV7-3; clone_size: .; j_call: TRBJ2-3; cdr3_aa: CASSLLAGDADTQYF
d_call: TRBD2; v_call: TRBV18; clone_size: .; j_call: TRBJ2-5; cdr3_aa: CASSGSFRGGQETQYF
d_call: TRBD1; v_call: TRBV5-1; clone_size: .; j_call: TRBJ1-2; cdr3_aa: CASSLVGPGQGADGYTF
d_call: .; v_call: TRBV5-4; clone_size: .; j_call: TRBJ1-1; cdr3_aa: CASSSRGKAFF